Listed here are 3 T cell receptor beta chains from one sample, sequenced in a study of T cell responses to AZD1222 COVID-19 vaccine (dated by TCRdb to 2020 to 2022). The library was obtained by the immunoSEQ multiplex PCR assay. What TCRdb holds here is the immuneACCESS table cut down to in-frame rearrangements. Part of the clones is not present; checked against another copy, under half of the missing clones reflect an unresolved V gene, and the others are unexplained. Across this sample there are just under 80,000 clones, with 92% seen only once. Approximately 4.5% of the sample comes from the top ten. In the paper's terms, the time point label means: about 28 days (+/-7) after the second vaccine dose. This sample comprised peripheral blood, obtained 28 days after the second AZD1222 dose. All receptors derive from an adult who received the AZD1222 COVID-19 vaccine.

The genes are TRBV19 and TRBJ1-5; D may be TRBD1 (5 bases). Trimming took 8 bases from V and 2 from J, leaving 25 bases between them. This CDR3 is built from 18 residues. From germline, CDR1 is LNHDA and CDR2 SQIVND (reference sequence). CDR3 sequence reads: CASLPTLGVAGGNQPQHF. The CDR3 DNA is TGTGCCAGTCTCCCCACCTTAGGGGTCGCTGGTGGCAATCAGCCCCAGCATTTT.

The chain recombines TRBV11-3 with TRBJ2-1; TRBD1 might be the D (8 bases). The germline V gene has CDR1 SGHNT and CDR2 YENEEA. The CDR3 spans 16 residues. V lost 6 bases and J 6 bases, leaving 21 bases between the germline ends. The CDR3 protein is CASSKLVTGGGNEQFF. In DNA, the CDR3 is TGTGCCAGCAGTAAGCTTGTAACAGGGGGGGGCAATGAGCAGTTCTTC. The full variable domain, rest sourced from reference TRBV11-3 and TRBJ2-1, is EAGVVQSPRYKIIEKKQPVAFWCNPISGHNTLYWYLQNLGQGPELLIRYENEEAVDDSQLPKDRFSAERLKGVDSTLKIQPAELGDSAVYLCASSKLVTGGGNEQFFGPGTRLTVL.

This clone came up once. The chain employs TRBV24-1 and TRBJ1-2; D gene unclear. The V gene's germline CDR1 is KGHDR and CDR2 SFDVKD. The V end lost 4 bases, the J end lost 4 bases, and 12 bases lay between the germline ends. There are 14 residues in the CDR3. The CDR3 spells CATSDPRTGYGYTF. The CDR3, as DNA: TGTGCCACCAGTGACCCTAGGACCGGCTATGGCTACACCTTC.